This T cell receptor beta chain was captured in a study of blood T cell repertoires in COVID-19. Study-level background: Nucleic acid was either cDNA or gDNA, and it came from T cells, B-cell-depleted T cells, or PBMCs.

As originally analysed: Reference gene primers were amplified, and this amplification served to estimate nucleated cell counts. This table comes from immunoSEQ multiplex PCR, and its TCRdb copy is limited to in-frame clones, with some not included. That table is the source of V, J and clone size, and D and trimming were worked out from the DNA. The table includes around 310,000 clones, around 87% detected once. Germline V gene data show CDR1 as LGHDT and CDR2 as YNNKEL (reference sequence). The CDR3 sequence is 16 residues long. The trim removed 2 bases at V and 2 bases at J, leaving 4 bases unmatched. Enrolled during active infection, Seattle patients were then followed longitudinally.

The J gene is TRBJ2-3, the V gene TRBV3-1 (or the pseudogene TRBV3-2), with TRBD2 matching over 10 bases. Sequenced material: peripheral blood. The clonotype comes from a woman in her forties with COVID-19, enrolled during active disease. For the CDR3, the DNA is TGTGCCAGCAGCCAACGGACTAGCGGAATCACAGATACGCAGTATTTT. Its translation: CASSQRTSGITDTQYF.